This T cell receptor beta chain appears in the sequencing data of a study of cytomegalovirus exposure and HLA in healthy donors (dated by TCRdb to about 2017). Background for the entire study: An earlier analysis of some 500 of the donors reported roughly 300 Gb of sequence data and some 120 million unique TCR beta sequences from 150 million to 200 million T cells. About 330 gigabases of sequencing data and around 90 million unique TCR sequences made up an early release that covered several hundred HLA-typed donors. Among the roughly 430 genotyped donors, approximately 81% belonged to the genetic ancestry cluster associated with self-reported Caucasian donors. The study aimed to test whether signatures of past pathogen exposure could be identified by cataloging public T cell receptors. The study used immunosequencing to profile the T cell repertoires of hundreds of subjects and linked those repertoires to cytomegalovirus serostatus. Along with the approximately 650-subject first cohort, a separate validation cohort of 120 different subjects was used. The study combined high-throughput TCR immunosequencing, statistical association of individual TCRs with disease status, and machine learning to predict cytomegalovirus infection status. A later analysis re-examined previously published TCR beta repertoires from just over 650 donors and added high-resolution HLA genotyping to investigate patterns of TCR occurrence. Rather than using new phenotypic data, the later analysis identified candidate immune exposures from TCR beta sequences and from how often those sequences occurred across donors. To decide whether each TCR beta V gene segment behaved as functional or pseudogenic, an earlier analysis of approximately 600 of the donors relied on high-throughput TCR beta sequencing. Donor age, sex, ethnicity and CMV serostatus were compiled together with the repertoire data. A later genetic analysis took genome-wide SNP genotypes for 398 of the 666 donors and used that subset as a discovery cohort. Every repertoire in the discovery cohort had been generated on one and the same sequencing platform. HLA typing covered class I and class II loci at four-digit resolution. Typing coverage differed by locus: A, B, C, DRB1 and DQB1 were typed in roughly 620-640 donors, DQA1 in 522, DPA1 in around 600, and DPB1 in approximately 450. Four to six DR-DQ haplotypes were handled as single units for association and clustering because linkage in the cohort was strong. Among 350 to 400 genotyped donors of the cohort, an average of around 240,000 unique TCR beta nucleotide sequences were sequenced per donor, 15% to 20% of them non-productive. Summary of the overall study and its limitations: The authors suggested that the approach could potentially be extended to other disease states and immunological phenotypes. In a later genetic analysis, fewer N-insertions in productive TCRs were reported among donors in an Asian-associated ancestry cluster than the roughly 700-donor mean. At a false discovery rate of 0.05, a later analysis linked roughly 17,000 TCR beta sequences to specific HLA alleles. Assigning TCR associations to individual alleles was difficult when HLA alleles, especially DR and DQ, strongly co-occurred. Sequencing depth was assumed to be roughly uniform across donors in the presence/absence analyses, though that assumption may not hold. A group of highly shared sequence variants was considered likely to be a technical artifact of the sequencing pipeline. A later analysis found that most CMV-associated TCR beta chains appeared HLA-restricted, with HLA associations seemingly driven largely by CMV exposure. Linkage disequilibrium might explain the correlated functional status among segregating V segments, but an unknown experimental factor could not be ruled out. Because counts were too low, 15 to 20 rarely observed V segments, including chromosome 9 orphons, were excluded from the earlier analysis of several hundred of the donors. While some public TCRs were present in many individuals, most TCR sequences turned up only very rarely across donors. In a later analysis, TCR association rates were found to vary across HLA loci, with the most associated TCRs seen for DRB1 alleles and the fewest for HLA-C alleles. An earlier analysis of approximately 600 of the donors showed that most TCR beta V segments appeared in productive rearrangements either about 90% or about 30% of the time, which broadly matched IMGT annotations. Because some donors lacked HLA typing at each locus, the association tests relied only on the typed subset. Cytomegalovirus status was reported to be diagnosed by the classifier with high specificity and sensitivity in both the original and validation cohorts. The only immune exposure information available for the cohort was CMV serostatus. An association between a missense DCLRE1C variant and V-gene and J-gene trimming of TCR beta chains was found in a later genetic analysis and replicated in an independent cohort. The study gave a list of about 160 TCR beta chains associated with cytomegalovirus. Three of the identified cytomegalovirus-associated TCR beta chains were confirmed in vitro to be specific for cytomegalovirus antigens. Because the 87-base-pair reads could not distinguish some IMGT-functional V segments, including TRBV6-2 and TRBV6-3, those segments were excluded. According to a later analysis, parvovirus B19, influenza, CMV and Epstein-Barr virus appeared linked to several top co-occurrence clusters. A later analysis found that HLA-associated TCR beta chains were more clonally expanded and had lower generation probabilities than equally common non-associated chains. In this cohort, only TCR beta chains were sequenced, and detectable features were limited by the absence of alpha or paired-chain data. A further reported finding was that TCR beta sequences accurately predicted the HLA-A and HLA-B alleles for most subjects in the first cohort.

The cohort consisted of 666 healthy bone marrow donors. At the time of sampling, every cohort member was nominally healthy, though immune exposures that went unrecorded were likely present. The donor was CMV seropositive and belonged to the group of a few hundred seropositive cohort members. A peripheral blood sample was provided by each donor, and peripheral blood mononuclear cells were used for TCR beta sequencing. The Qiagen DNeasy Blood Extraction Kit was used to extract genomic DNA from the blood cell samples. There are 15 amino acids in the CDR3, from cysteine to phenylalanine inclusive. Just the 45-base CDR3 DNA is kept, in frame starting at base 1. V sheds 6 bases and J sheds 1 base, leaving 16 bases between their ends. CDR1 SGHDT and CDR2 YYEEEE are derived from the germline V gene. Comments on this clone: Its target antigen remains unknown. Within one base of it there is no much larger clone, and no base qualities were kept.

Receptor libraries were prepared by the immunoSEQ multiplex PCR assay. For the multiplex PCR, a mixture combining 60 forward primers for TCR Vbeta segments and 13 reverse primers for TCR Jbeta segments was used. A multiplex PCR assay on genomic DNA amplified the CDR3 region of rearranged TCR beta genes. Amplified TCR beta libraries were sequenced as 87-base-pair reads on the Illumina HiSeq System. In the paper's pipeline: A later analysis tallied tens of millions of unique TCR beta chains across the 700 or so repertoires, and about 12 million of those chains were shared by two or more donors. Raw reads were error-corrected and collapsed into unique sequences by a nearest-neighbor algorithm in which closely related sequences were merged to remove PCR and sequencing errors. CDR3 sequences were aligned to IMGT reference sequences to assign V, D and J gene segments. For a sequence to be retained, a match of at least six nucleotides was required to both a V gene segment and a J gene segment. A rearrangement was called productive if the CDR3 had no stop codons and remained in frame with V and J, and every other rearrangement was called non-productive. Following IMGT convention, CDR3 was defined as the stretch from the second conserved V-encoded cysteine to the conserved J-encoded phenylalanine. In an earlier analysis of around 570 of the donors, sequences lacking an unambiguous match to a single V gene segment were excluded. In an earlier analysis of several hundred of the donors, V segments were called functional above 56.7% productive rearrangements and were called segregating when the between-donor standard deviation exceeded 5%. A statistical classification framework was built for diagnosing cytomegalovirus status from the catalog of TCR beta chain sequences. V and J gene assignment, in a later analysis, came from comparing TCR nucleotide sequences with IMGT/GENE-DB human TR gene sequences. In a later analysis, CDR3 sequences and most-parsimonious VDJ recombination scenarios were assigned using the TCRdist pipeline. In a later analysis, each TCR beta chain was defined by its CDR3 amino acid sequence together with its V-gene family, and reads lacking a unique V-gene family were excluded. A later analysis removed 592 highly shared, low-generation-probability nucleotide sequences to deal with suspected cross-contamination and a sequencing artifact. A later analysis calculated a clonal expansion index for each public chain from normalized within-repertoire ranks of inferred template counts. In a later analysis, generation probabilities were computed using a VDJ recombination model fitted to out-of-frame rearrangements, and the results were checked against IGoR. In a later analysis, TCR-TCR, TCR-HLA and TCR-CMV co-occurrence was scored with hypergeometric tests, and a repertoire-size bias correction was applied to TCR pairs. To estimate false discovery rates, a later analysis permuted the HLA or CMV assignments 20 times. In a later analysis, co-occurring TCRs were grouped with DBSCAN, and TCRdist sequence similarity was added when clustering was performed within HLA-allele-positive subsets. Co-occurrence clustering excluded repertoires with fewer than 30,000 or more than 120,000 public chains, plus five with anomalous nucleotide sharing. As stored in TCRdb, this immuneACCESS dataset retains in-frame rearrangements with V and J assigned. A fraction of the clones does not appear; measured against another copy, unresolved V genes explain less than half of the discrepancy, and the remainder lacks a known reason. V, J and clone size were drawn from that table, and D and trimming were deduced from the DNA. This sample holds 200,000 or so clones; about four fifths were observed only once. Clones ranked in the top ten supply less than 6% of the sample.

The clonotype originates from a woman aged 25 to 39 in good health and CMV-seropositive. This chain joins TRBV5-6 to TRBJ2-5; possibly the D gene is TRBD2, per 5 matching bases. The sequenced sample was PBMCs. The CDR3 reads CASTPGGSGQETQYF. The sequence in DNA is TGTGCCAGCACCCCCGGAGGCAGCGGCCAAGAGACCCAGTACTTC.